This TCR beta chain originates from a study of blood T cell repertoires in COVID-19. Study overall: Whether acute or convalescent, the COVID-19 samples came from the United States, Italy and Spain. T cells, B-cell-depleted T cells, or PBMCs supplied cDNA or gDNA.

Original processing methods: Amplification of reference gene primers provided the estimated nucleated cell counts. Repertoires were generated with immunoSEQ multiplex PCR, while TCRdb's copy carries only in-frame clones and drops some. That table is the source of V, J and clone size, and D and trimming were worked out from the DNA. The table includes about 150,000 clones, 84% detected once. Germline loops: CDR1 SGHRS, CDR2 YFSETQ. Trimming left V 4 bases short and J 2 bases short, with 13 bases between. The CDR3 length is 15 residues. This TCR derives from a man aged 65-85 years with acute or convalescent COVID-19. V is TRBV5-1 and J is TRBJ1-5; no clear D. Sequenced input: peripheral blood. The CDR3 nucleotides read TGCGCCAGCAGCCCAGGCCCAGGTGGCAATCAGCCCCAGCATTTT. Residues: CASSPGPGGNQPQHF.